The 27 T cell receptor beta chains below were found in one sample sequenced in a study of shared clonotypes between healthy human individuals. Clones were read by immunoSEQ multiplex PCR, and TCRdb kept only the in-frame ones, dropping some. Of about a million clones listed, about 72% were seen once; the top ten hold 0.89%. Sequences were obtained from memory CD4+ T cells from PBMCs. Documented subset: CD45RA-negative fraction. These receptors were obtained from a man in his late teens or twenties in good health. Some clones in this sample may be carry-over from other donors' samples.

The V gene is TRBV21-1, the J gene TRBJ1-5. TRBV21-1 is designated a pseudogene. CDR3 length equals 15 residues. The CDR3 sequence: CASSKVDGSNQPQHF. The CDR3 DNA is TGTGCCAGCAGCAAAGTCGACGGTAGCAATCAGCCCCAGCATTTT.

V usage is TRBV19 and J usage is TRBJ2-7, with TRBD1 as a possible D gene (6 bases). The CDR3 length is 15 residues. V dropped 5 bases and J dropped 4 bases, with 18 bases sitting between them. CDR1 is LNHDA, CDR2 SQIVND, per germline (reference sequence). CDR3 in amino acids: CASSVRTAARYEQYF. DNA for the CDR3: TGTGCCAGTAGTGTACGGACAGCAGCCAGGTACGAGCAGTACTTC.

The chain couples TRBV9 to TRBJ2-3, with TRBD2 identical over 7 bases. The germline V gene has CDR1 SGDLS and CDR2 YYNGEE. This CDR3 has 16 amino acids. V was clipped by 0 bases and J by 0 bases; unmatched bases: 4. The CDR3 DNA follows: TGTGCCAGCAGCGTAGTCGGTAGCGGGAGCACAGATACGCAGTATTTT. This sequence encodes CASSVVGSGSTDTQYF. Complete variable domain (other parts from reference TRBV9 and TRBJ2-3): DSGVTQTPKHLITATGQRVTLRCSPRSGDLSVYWYQQSLDQGLQFLIQYYNGEERAKGNILERFSAQQFPDLHSELNLSSLELGDSALYFCASSVVGSGSTDTQYFGPGTRLTVL.

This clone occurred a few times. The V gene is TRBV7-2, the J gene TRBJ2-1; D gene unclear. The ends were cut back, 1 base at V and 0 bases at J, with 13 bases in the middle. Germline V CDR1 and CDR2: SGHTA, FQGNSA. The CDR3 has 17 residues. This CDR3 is CASSLGGFSSSYNEQFF. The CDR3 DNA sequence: TGTGCCAGCAGCTTAGGGGGATTCTCGAGCTCCTACAATGAGCAGTTCTTC.

The CDR3 region is CASREGLHEQYF. DNA of the CDR3: TGTGCCAGCCGCGAAGGACTTCACGAGCAGTACTTC. The J gene is TRBJ2-7, the V gene TRBV28, with D tentatively TRBD2 (5 bases). The germline V gene encodes CDR1 MDHEN and CDR2 SYDVKM. This CDR3 has 12 residues. V shed 8 bases and J shed 5 bases, with 13 bases lying between them. Supplemented by reference TRBV28 and TRBJ2-7, the full variable domain reads DVKVTQSSRYLVKRTGEKVFLECVQDMDHENMFWYRQDPGLGLRLIYFSYDVKMKEKGDIPEGYSVSREKKERFSLILESASTNQTSMYLCASREGLHEQYFGPGTRLTVT.

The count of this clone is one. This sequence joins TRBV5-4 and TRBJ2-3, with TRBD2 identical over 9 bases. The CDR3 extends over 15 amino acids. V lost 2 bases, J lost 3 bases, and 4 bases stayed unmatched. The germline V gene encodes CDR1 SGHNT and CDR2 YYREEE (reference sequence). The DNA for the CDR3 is TGTGCCAGCAGCTTATCTAGCGGGACTACAGATACGCAGTATTTT. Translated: CASSLSSGTTDTQYF.

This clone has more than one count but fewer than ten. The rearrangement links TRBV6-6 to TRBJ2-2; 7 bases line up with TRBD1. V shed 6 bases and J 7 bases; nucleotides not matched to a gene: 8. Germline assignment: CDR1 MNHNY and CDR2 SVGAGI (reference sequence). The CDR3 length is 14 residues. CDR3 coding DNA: TGTGCCAGCAGCGTAGGGACAGCGCACGGGGAGCTGTTTTTT. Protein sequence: CASSVGTAHGELFF.

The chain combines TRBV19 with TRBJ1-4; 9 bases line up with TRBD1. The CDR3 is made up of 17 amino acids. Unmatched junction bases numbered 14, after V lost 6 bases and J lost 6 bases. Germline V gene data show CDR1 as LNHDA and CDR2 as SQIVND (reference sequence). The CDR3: CASSLPPVDRGDEKLFF. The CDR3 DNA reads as TGTGCCAGTAGCCTACCCCCTGTGGACAGGGGAGATGAAAAACTGTTTTTT.

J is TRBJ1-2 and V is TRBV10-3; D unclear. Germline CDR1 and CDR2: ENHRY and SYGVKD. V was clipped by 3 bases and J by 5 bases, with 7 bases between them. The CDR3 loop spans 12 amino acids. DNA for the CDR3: TGTGCCATCAGTGACCCGAAATATGGCTACACCTTC. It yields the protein CAISDPKYGYTF.

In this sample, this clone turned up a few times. CDR3: CASTASDRGGANYGYTF. For the CDR3, the DNA is TGTGCCAGCACCGCGTCGGACAGGGGGGGAGCTAACTATGGCTACACCTTC. The rearrangement uses TRBV28 and TRBJ1-2; 10 bases align to TRBD1. Germline V gene data show CDR1 as MDHEN and CDR2 as SYDVKM. The CDR3 extends over 17 amino acids. With V trimmed by 7 bases and J by 0 bases, 11 bases remained unmatched.

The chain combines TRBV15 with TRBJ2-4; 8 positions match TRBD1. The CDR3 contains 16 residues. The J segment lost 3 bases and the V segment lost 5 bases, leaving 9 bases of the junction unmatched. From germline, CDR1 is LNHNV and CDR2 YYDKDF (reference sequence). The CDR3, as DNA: TGTGCCACCAGCGGCCAGGGGGCGGCGGGCAAAAACATTCAGTACTTC. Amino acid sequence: CATSGQGAAGKNIQYF.

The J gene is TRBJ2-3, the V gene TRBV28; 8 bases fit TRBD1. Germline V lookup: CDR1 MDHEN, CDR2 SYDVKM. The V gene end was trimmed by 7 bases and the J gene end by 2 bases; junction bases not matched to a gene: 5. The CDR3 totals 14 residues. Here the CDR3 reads CASTTGAYTDTQYF. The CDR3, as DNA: TGTGCCAGCACGACAGGGGCCTACACAGATACGCAGTATTTT. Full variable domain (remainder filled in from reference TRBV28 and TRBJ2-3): DVKVTQSSRYLVKRTGEKVFLECVQDMDHENMFWYRQDPGLGLRLIYFSYDVKMKEKGDIPEGYSVSREKKERFSLILESASTNQTSMYLCASTTGAYTDTQYFGPGTRLTVL.

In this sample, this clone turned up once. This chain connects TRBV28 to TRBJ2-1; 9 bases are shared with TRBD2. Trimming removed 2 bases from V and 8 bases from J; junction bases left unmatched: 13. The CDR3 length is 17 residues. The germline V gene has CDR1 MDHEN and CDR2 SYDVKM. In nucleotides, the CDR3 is TGTGCCAGCAGTTTAAATCCCAACATAGCGGGAGTCTATGAGCAGTTCTTC. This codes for CASSLNPNIAGVYEQFF.

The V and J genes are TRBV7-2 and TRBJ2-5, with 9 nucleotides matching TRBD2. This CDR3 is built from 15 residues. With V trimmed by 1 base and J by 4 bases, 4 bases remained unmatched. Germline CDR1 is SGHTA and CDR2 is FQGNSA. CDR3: CASSLVGTSSETQYF. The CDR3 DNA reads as TGTGCCAGCAGCTTAGTTGGGACTAGCTCAGAGACCCAGTACTTC.

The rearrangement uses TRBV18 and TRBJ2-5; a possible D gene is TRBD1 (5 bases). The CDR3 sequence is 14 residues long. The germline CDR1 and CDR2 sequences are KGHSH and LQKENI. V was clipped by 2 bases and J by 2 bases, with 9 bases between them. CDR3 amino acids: CASSPSRDQETQYF. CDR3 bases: TGTGCCAGCTCACCATCCAGGGATCAAGAGACCCAGTACTTC.

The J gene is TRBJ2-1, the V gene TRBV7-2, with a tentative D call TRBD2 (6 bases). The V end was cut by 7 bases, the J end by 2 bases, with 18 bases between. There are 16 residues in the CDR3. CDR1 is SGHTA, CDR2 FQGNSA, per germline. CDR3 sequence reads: CASTSWRDVTYNEQFF. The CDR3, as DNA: TGTGCCAGCACGTCTTGGCGGGACGTTACCTACAATGAGCAGTTCTTC.

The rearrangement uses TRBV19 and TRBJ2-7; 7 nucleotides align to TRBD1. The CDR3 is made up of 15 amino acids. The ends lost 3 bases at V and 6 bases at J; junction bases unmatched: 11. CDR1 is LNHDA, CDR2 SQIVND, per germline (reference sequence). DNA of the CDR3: TGTGCCAGTAGTATCGCTGGGACAGTAACGTCCGAGCAGTACTTC. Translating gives CASSIAGTVTSEQYF.

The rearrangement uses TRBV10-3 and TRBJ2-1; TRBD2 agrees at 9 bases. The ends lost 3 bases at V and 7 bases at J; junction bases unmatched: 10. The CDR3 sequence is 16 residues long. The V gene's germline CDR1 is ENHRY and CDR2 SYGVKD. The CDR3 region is CAISDSGGRAGNEQFF. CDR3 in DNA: TGTGCCATCAGTGATTCGGGCGGGAGGGCCGGAAATGAGCAGTTCTTC.

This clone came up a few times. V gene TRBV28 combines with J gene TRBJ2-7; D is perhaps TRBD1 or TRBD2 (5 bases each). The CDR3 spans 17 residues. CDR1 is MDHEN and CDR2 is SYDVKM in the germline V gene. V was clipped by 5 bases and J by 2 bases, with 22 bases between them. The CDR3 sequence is CASSTNKLGTQTYEQYF. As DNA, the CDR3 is TGTGCCAGCAGTACGAACAAACTCGGGACGCAAACCTACGAGCAGTACTTC.

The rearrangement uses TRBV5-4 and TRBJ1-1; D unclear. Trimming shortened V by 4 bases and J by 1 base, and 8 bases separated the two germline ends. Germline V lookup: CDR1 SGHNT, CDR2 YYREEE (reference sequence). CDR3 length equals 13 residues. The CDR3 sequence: CASSPWGNTEAFF. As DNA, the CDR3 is TGTGCCAGCAGCCCATGGGGGAACACTGAAGCTTTCTTT.

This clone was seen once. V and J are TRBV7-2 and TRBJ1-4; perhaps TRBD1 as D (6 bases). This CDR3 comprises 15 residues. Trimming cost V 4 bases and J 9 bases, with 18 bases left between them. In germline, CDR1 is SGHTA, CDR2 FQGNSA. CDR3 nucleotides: TGTGCCAGCAGCTCTGGGGGGGGGCTGCTAAAAAAACTGTTTTTT. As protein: CASSSGGGLLKKLFF.

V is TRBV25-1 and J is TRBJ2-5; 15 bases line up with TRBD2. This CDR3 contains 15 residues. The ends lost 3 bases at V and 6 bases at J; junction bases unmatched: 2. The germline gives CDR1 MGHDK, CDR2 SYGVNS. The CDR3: CASSEGTSGRQTQYF. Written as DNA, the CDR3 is TGTGCCAGCAGTGAGGGGACTAGCGGGAGGCAGACCCAGTACTTC.

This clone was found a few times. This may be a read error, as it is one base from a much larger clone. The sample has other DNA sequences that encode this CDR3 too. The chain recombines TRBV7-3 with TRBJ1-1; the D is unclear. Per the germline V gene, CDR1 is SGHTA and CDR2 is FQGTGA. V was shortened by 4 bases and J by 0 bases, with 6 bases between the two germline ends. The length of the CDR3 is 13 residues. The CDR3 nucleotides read TGTGCCAGCAGCTCGCAGATGAACACTGAAGCTTTCTTT. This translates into CASSSQMNTEAFF.

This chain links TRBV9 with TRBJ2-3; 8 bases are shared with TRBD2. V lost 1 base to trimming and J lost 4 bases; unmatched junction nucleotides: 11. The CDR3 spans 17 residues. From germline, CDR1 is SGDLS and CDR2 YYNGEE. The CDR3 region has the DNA TGTGCCAGCAGCGTAAGGGGAGCGGGAGCTTTTGCAGATACGCAGTATTTT. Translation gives CASSVRGAGAFADTQYF. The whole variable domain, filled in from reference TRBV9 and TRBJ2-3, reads DSGVTQTPKHLITATGQRVTLRCSPRSGDLSVYWYQQSLDQGLQFLIQYYNGEERAKGNILERFSAQQFPDLHSELNLSSLELGDSALYFCASSVRGAGAFADTQYFGPGTRLTVL.

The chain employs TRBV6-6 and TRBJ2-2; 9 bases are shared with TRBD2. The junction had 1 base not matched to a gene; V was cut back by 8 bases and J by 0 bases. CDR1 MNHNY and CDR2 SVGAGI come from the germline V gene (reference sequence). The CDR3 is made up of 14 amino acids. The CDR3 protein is CASLAGTNTGELFF. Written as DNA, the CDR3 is TGTGCCAGCCTAGCGGGGACGAACACCGGGGAGCTGTTTTTT.

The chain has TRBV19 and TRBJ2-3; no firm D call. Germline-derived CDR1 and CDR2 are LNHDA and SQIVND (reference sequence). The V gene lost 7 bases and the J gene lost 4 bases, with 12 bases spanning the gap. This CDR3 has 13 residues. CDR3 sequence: CASTPTYADTQYF. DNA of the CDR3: TGTGCCAGTACCCCGACCTACGCAGATACGCAGTATTTT.

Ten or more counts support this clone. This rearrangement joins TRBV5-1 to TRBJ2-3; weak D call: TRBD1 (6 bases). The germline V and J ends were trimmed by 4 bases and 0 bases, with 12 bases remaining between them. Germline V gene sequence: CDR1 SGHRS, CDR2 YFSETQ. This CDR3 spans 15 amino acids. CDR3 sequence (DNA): TGCGCCAGCAGCCCAGGACAGTCCAGCACAGATACGCAGTATTTT. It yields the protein CASSPGQSSTDTQYF.